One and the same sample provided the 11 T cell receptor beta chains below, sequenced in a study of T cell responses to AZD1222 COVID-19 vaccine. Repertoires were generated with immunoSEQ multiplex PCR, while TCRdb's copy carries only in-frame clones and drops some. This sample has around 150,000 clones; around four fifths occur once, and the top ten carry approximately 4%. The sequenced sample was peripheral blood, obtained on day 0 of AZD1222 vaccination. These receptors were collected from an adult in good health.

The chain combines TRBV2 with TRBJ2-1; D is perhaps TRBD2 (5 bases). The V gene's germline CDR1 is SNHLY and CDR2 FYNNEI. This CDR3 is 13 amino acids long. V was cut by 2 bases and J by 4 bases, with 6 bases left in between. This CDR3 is CASSELAYNEQFF. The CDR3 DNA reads TGTGCCAGCAGTGAACTAGCATACAATGAGCAGTTCTTC.

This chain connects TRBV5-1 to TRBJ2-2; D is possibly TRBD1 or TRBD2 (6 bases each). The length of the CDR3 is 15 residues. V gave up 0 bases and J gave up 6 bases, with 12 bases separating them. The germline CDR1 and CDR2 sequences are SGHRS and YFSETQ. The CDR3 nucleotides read TGCGCCAGCAGCTTGGCCGGGGGCGAGGCCGGGGAGCTGTTTTTT. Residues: CASSLAGGEAGELFF.

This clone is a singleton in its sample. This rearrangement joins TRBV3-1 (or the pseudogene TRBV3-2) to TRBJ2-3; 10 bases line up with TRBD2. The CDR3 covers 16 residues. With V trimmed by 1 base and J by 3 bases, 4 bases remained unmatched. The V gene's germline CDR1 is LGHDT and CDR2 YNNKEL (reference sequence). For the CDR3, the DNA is TGTGCCAGCAGCCAAGGGCAGCGGGGGGGAACAGATACGCAGTATTTT. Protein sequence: CASSQGQRGGTDTQYF.

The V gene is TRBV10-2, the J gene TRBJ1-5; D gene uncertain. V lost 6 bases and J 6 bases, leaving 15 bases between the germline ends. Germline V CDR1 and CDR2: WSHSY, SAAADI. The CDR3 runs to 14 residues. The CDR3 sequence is CASRRVEESQPQHF. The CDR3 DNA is TGCGCCAGCAGGAGGGTCGAGGAGAGTCAGCCCCAGCATTTT.

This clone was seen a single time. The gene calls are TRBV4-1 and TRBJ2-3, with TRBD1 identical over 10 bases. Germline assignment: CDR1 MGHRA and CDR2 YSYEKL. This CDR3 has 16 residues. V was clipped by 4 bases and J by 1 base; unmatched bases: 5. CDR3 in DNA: TGCGCCAGCAGCCTGCCAGGGACAGGGGGCACAGATACGCAGTATTTT. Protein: CASSLPGTGGTDTQYF.

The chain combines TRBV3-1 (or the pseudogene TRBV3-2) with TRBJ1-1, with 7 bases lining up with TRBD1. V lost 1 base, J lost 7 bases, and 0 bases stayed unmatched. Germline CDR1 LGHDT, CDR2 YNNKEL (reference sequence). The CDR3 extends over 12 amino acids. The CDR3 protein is CASSQAGGEAFF. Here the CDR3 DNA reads TGTGCCAGCAGCCAAGCAGGGGGTGAAGCTTTCTTT.

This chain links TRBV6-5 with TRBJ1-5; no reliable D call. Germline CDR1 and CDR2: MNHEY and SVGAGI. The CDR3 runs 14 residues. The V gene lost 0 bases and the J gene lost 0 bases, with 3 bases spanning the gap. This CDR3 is CASSYSNSNQPQHF. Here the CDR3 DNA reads TGTGCCAGCAGTTACTCAAATAGCAATCAGCCCCAGCATTTT.

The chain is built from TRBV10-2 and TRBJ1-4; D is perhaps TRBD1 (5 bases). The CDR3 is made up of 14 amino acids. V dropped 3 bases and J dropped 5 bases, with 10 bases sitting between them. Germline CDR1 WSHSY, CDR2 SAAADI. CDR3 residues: CASSEGTENEKLFF. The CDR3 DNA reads TGCGCCAGCAGTGAAGGGACGGAGAATGAAAAACTGTTTTTT.

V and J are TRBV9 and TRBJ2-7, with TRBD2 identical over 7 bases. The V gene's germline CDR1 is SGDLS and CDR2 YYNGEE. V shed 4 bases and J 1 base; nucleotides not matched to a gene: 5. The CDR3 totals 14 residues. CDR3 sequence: CASSPRGDSYEQYF. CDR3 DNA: TGTGCCAGCAGCCCCCGGGGGGATTCCTACGAGCAGTACTTC.

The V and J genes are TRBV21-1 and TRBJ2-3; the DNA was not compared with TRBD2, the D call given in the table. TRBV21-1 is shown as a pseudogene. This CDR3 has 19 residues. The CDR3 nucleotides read TGTGCCAGCAGCAAAGCAAGGTCTAGCGTTCCACGGGACGCAGATACGCAGTATTTT. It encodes CASSKARSSVPRDADTQYF.

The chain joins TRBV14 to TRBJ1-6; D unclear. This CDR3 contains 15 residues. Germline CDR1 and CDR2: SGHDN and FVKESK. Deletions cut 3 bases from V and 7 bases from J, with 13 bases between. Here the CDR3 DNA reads TGTGCCAGCAGCCATATTAGATCGAAGAATTCACCCCTCCACTTT. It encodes CASSHIRSKNSPLHF.